The rows below give T cell receptor beta chains drawn from one sample of a study of T cells in narcolepsy. Clones were read by immunoSEQ multiplex PCR, and TCRdb kept only the in-frame ones, dropping some. The table has 30,000 to 45,000 clones, around 85% seen once. Source material: CD45RA- memory CD4+ T cells from PBMCs. These receptors originate from a human donor with narcolepsy. Each CDR3 is given with its conserved first and last residue.

V	J	CDR3
TRBV30	TRBJ2-2	CAWSVGKGELFF
TRBV7-9	TRBJ1-5	CASSTSNQPQHF
TRBV5-1	TRBJ2-5	CASSLGSGGKETQYF
TRBV27	TRBJ2-7	CASRLAGGPQQYF
TRBV7-6	TRBJ2-7	CASSSGQGAGEQYF
TRBV7-9	TRBJ1-3	CASSLRGDGNTIYF
TRBV5-1	TRBJ2-3	CASSLNSGTADTQYF
TRBV6-4	TRBJ1-5	CASSEENNSNQPQHF
TRBV21-1	TRBJ1-5	CASSARGGASNQPQHF
TRBV2	TRBJ1-4	CASGGATNEKLFF
TRBV18	TRBJ1-5	CASSPGTANQPQHF
TRBV19	TRBJ2-2	CASMVGGINTGELFF
TRBV5-1	TRBJ2-3	CASSPDGDRTDTQYF